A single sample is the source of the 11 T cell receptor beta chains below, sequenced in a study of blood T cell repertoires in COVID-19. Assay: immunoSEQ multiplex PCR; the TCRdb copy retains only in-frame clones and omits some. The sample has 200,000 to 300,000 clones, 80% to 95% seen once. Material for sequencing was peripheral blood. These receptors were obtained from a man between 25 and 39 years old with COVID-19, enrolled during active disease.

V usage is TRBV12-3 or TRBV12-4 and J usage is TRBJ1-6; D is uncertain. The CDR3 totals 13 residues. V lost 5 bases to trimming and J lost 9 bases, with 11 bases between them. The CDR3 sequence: CASSPRVFSPLHF. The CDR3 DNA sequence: TGTGCCAGCAGTCCTCGGGTGTTTTCACCCCTCCACTTT.

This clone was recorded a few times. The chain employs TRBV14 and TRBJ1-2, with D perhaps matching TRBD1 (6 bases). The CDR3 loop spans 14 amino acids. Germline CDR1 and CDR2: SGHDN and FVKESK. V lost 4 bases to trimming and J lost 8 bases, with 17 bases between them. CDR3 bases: TGTGCCAGCAGCCCGCGTCGGGGGGCAGAGGGCTACACCTTC. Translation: CASSPRRGAEGYTF.

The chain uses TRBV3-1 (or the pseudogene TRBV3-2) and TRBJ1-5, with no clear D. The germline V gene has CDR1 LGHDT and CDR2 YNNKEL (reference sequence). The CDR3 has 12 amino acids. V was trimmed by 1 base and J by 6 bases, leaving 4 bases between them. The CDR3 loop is CASSQGRQPQHF. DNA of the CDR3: TGTGCCAGCAGCCAAGGTCGTCAGCCCCAGCATTTT.

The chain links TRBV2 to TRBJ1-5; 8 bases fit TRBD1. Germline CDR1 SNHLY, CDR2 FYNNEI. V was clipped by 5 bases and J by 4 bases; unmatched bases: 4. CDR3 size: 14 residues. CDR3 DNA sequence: TGTGCCAGCAGTCCGGACAGGGCGAATCAGCCCCAGCATTTT. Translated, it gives CASSPDRANQPQHF. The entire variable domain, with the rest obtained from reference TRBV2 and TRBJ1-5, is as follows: EPEVTQTPSHQVTQMGQEVILRCVPISNHLYFYWYRQILGQKVEFLVSFYNNEISEKSEIFDDQFSVERPDGSNFTLKIRSTKLEDSAMYFCASSPDRANQPQHFGDGTRLSIL.

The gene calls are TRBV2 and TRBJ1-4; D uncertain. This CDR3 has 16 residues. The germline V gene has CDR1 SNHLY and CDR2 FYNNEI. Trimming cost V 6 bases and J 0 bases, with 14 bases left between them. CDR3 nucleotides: TGTGCCAGCAGACCTGACACATTTGCAACTAATGAAAAACTGTTTTTT. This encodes CASRPDTFATNEKLFF.

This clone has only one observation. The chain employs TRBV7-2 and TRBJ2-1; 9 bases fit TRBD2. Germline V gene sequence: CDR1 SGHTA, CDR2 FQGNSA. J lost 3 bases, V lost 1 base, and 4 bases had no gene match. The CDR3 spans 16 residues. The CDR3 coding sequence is TGTGCCAGCAGCTTAGGAGGGCGGGGGGGCTACAATGAGCAGTTCTTC. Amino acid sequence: CASSLGGRGGYNEQFF.

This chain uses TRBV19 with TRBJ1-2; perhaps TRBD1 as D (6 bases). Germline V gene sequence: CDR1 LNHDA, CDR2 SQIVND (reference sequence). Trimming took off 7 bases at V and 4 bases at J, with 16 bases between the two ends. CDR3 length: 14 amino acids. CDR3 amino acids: CASTRGADLYGYTF. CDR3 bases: TGTGCCAGTACCCGGGGGGCAGACCTCTATGGCTACACCTTC.

CDR3: CASSDSRDRVWPNYGYTF. CDR3 nucleotides: TGTGCCAGCTCGGACTCCCGGGACAGGGTTTGGCCGAACTATGGCTACACCTTC. This sequence joins TRBV18 and TRBJ1-2, with 9 positions matching TRBD1. This CDR3 comprises 18 residues. Germline values: CDR1 KGHSH, CDR2 LQKENI. The V segment lost 6 bases and the J segment 2 bases; nucleotides outside the gene matches: 16.

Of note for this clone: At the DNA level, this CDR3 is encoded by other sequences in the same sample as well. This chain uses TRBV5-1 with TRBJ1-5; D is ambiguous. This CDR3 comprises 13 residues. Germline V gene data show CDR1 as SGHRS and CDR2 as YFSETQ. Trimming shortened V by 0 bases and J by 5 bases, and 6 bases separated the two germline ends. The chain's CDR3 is CASSLGRDQPQHF. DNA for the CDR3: TGCGCCAGCAGCTTGGGGCGGGATCAGCCCCAGCATTTT.

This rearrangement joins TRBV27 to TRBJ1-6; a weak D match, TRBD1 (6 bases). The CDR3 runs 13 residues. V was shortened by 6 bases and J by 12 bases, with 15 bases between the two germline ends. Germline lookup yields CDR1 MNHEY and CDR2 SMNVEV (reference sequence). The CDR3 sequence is CASRLQGVGPLHF. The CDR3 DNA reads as TGTGCCAGCAGGCTACAGGGAGTAGGACCCCTCCACTTT.

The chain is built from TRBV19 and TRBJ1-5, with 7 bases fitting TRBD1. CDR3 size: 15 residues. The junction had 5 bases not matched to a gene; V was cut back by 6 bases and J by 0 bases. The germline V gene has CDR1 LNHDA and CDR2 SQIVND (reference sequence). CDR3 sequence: CASSWDRPSNQPQHF. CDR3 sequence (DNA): TGTGCCAGTAGCTGGGACAGACCTAGCAATCAGCCCCAGCATTTT. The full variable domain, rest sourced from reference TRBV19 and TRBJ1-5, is DGGITQSPKYLFRKEGQNVTLSCEQNLNHDAMYWYRQDPGQGLRLIYYSQIVNDFQKGDIAEGYSVSREKKESFPLTVTSAQKNPTAFYLCASSWDRPSNQPQHFGDGTRLSIL.